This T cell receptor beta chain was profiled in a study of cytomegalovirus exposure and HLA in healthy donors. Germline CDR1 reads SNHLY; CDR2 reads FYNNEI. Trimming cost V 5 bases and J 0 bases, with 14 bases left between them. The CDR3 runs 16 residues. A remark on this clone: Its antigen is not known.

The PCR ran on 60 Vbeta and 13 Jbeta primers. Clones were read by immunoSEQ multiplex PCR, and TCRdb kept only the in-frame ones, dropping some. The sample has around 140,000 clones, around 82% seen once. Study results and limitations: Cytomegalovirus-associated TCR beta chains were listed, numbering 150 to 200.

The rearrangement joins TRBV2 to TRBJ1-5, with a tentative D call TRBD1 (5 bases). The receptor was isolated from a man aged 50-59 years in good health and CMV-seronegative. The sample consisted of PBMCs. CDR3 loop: CASSRQDTYSNQPQHF. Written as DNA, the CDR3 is TGTGCCAGCAGTCGGCAGGACACCTATAGCAATCAGCCCCAGCATTTT.